The clone carrying this TCR beta chain was detected a few times. The antigen is unknown. It may be a read error: a sequence one base away is much more abundant. These data originate in a study of neurological immune-mediated disorders. Study-wide results and limits: Phylogenetically, 18 of 34 multiple sclerosis patients' repertoires fell into one related-CDR3 cluster, a possible signature. Healthy controls had more TCR clonal expansion than multiple sclerosis, which showed the least, whereas HTLV-1-associated myelopathy showed the most.

Each CDR3 protein is one row after TCRdb ran MiXCR on the 5' RACE reads. The repertoire holds about 62,000 distinct CDR3 sequences, with about 3.5% as singletons. The clonotype originates from a woman aged 50 to 60 with multiple sclerosis. The sample consisted of PBMCs.

Here the CDR3 DNA reads TGTGCCAGCAGCGTAGATGTCAGGGGAAAGGGGGATGAAGCTTTCTTT. Amino acid sequence: CASSVDVRGKGDEAFF. The V gene is TRBV9, the J gene TRBJ1-1, with TRBD1 as a possible D gene (6 bases). The length of the CDR3 is 16 residues. Trimming took 0 bases from V and 7 from J, leaving 19 bases between them. Germline CDR1 is SGDLS and CDR2 is YYNGEE.